This TCR beta chain was found in a study of response to subunit inactivated influenza vaccine. This clonotype has only a few counts. No antigen is known for it. Using its own MiXCR run on the RT-PCR reads, TCRdb lists one record per CDR3 protein. The sample has approximately 520,000 distinct CDR3 sequences; about 17% are singletons. Per germline, CDR1 MDHEN and CDR2 SYDVKM. Trimming at V came to 5 bases and at J to 0 bases, leaving 15 bases not matched to a gene. The CDR3 consists of 18 residues. Study-wide results and caveats: Authors suggested few new T cells are recruited by each seasonal influenza vaccination.

This chain joins TRBV28 and TRBJ2-7; TRBD1 matches 8 bases. The receptor's source is a man aged 50 to 69 who received an inactivated influenza vaccine. The sequencing here drew on CD4+ T cells sorted from PBMCs, taken less than 25 months after vaccination. CDR3 in amino acids: CASSPSRTGLRSSYEQYF. In DNA, the CDR3 is TGTGCCAGCAGTCCATCCCGGACAGGGCTAAGGAGCTCCTACGAGCAGTACTTC.